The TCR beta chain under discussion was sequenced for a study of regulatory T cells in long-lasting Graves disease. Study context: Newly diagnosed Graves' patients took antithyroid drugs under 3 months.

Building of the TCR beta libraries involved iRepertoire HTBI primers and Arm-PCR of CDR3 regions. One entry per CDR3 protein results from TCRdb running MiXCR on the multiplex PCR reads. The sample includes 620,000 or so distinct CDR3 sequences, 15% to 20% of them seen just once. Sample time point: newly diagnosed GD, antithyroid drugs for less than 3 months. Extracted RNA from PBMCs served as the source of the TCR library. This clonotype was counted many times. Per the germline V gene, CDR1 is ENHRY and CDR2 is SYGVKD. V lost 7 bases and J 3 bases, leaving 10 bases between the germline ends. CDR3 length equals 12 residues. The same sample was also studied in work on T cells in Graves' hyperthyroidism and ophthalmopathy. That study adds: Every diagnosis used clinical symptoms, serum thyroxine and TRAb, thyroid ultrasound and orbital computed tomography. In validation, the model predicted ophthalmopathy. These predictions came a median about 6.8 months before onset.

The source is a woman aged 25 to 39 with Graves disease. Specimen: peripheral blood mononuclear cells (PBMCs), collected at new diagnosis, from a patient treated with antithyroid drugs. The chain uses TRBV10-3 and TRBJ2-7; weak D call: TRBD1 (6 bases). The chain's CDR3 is CAITDSNYEQYF. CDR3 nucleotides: TGTGCCATCACGGACAGCAACTACGAGCAGTACTTC.